These T cell receptor beta chains were read from a single sample in a study of blood T cell repertoires in COVID-19. Clones were read by immunoSEQ multiplex PCR, and TCRdb kept only the in-frame ones, dropping some. The sample has 300,000 to 350,000 clones; around 87% are singletons. The specimen was peripheral blood. These receptor sequences come from a woman aged 50 to 65 with COVID-19, enrolled during active disease. Each CDR3 is given with its conserved first and last residue.

v_gene: TRBV6-1
j_gene: TRBJ2-3
CDR3aa: CASSEWGRQTTDTQYF

v_gene: TRBV19
j_gene: TRBJ2-6
CDR3aa: CASSIFGKRASGANVLTF

v_gene: TRBV29-1
j_gene: TRBJ2-7
CDR3aa: CSSRFPGSYEQYF

v_gene: TRBV7-9
j_gene: TRBJ1-2
CDR3aa: CASSLPIQSYTF

v_gene: TRBV4-1
j_gene: TRBJ1-1
CDR3aa: CASSQEQATTEAFF

v_gene: TRBV19
j_gene: TRBJ2-1
CDR3aa: CASSYRGGSYNEQFF

v_gene: TRBV11-2
j_gene: TRBJ2-7
CDR3aa: CASSPETGLHEQYF

v_gene: TRBV19
j_gene: TRBJ2-1
CDR3aa: CASIPPGAYNEQFF

v_gene: TRBV3-1/TRBV3-2
j_gene: TRBJ1-5
CDR3aa: CASSQTRVGPQHF

v_gene: TRBV7-3
j_gene: TRBJ2-1
CDR3aa: CASSPGWTSGNSYNEQFF

v_gene: TRBV13
j_gene: TRBJ2-3
CDR3aa: CASSMNSGGGTDTQYF

v_gene: TRBV7-6
j_gene: TRBJ1-1
CDR3aa: CASSLGGGSGYTEAFF

v_gene: TRBV27
j_gene: TRBJ1-2
CDR3aa: CASSWGQGHGYTF

v_gene: TRBV11-3
j_gene: TRBJ2-1
CDR3aa: CASSHGLAGGPQQFF

v_gene: TRBV6-1
j_gene: TRBJ2-1
CDR3aa: CASRPTRGGEQFF

v_gene: TRBV30
j_gene: TRBJ2-5
CDR3aa: CAWSVLSGHLQETQYF

v_gene: TRBV2
j_gene: TRBJ2-3
CDR3aa: CASRLNTQYF

v_gene: TRBV19
j_gene: TRBJ2-2
CDR3aa: CASRRQGLPGELFF

v_gene: TRBV19
j_gene: TRBJ1-2
CDR3aa: CASSNQSPGSYTF

v_gene: TRBV29-1
j_gene: TRBJ2-7
CDR3aa: CSVQSATDTKYEQYF